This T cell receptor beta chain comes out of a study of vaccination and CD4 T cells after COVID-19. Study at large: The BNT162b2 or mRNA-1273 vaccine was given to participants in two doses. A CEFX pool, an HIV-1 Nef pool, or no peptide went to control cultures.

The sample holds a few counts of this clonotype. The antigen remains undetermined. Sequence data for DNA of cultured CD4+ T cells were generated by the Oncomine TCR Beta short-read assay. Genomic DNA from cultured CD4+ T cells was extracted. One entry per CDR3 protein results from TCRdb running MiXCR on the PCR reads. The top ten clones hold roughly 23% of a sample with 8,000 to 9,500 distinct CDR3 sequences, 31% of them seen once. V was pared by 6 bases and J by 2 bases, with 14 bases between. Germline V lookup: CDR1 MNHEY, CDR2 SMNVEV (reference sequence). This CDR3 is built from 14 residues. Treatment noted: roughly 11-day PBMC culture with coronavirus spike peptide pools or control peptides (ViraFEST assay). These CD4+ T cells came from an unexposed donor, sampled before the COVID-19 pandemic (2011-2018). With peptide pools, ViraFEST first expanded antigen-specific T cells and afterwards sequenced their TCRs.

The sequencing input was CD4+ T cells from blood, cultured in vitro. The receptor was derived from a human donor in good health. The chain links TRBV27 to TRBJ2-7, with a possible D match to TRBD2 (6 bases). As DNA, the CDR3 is TGTGCCAGCAGGCCCGGGACTTATACCTACGAGCAGTACTTC. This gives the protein CASRPGTYTYEQYF.